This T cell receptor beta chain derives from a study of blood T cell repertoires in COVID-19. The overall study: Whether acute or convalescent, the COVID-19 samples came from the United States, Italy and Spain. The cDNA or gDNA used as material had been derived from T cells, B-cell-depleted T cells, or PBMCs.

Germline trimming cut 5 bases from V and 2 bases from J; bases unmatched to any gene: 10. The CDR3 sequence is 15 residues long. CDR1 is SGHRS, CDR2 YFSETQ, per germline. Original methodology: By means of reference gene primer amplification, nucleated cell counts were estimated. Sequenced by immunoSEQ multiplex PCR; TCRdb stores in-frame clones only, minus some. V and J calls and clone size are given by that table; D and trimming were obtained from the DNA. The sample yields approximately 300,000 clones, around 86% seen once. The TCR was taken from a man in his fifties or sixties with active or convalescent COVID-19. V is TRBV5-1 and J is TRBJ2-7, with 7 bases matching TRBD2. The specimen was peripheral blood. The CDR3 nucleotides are TGCGCCAGCAGATTAAGCCTAGCGGAGACCTACGAGCAGTACTTC. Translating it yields CASRLSLAETYEQYF. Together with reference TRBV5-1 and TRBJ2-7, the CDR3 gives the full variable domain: KAGVTQTPRYLIKTRGQQVTLSCSPISGHRSVSWYQQTPGQGLQFLFEYFSETQRNKGNFPGRFSGRQFSNSRSEMNVSTLELGDSALYLCASRLSLAETYEQYFGPGTRLTVT.